The T cell receptor beta chain under discussion was sequenced for a study of yellow fever vaccine responses in identical twins. Points from the study as a whole: Twins' vaccine T cell responses were reported to seem partly convergent and partly personalized.

In TCRdb, the RT-PCR reads were re-called with MiXCR into one record per CDR3 protein. The profile shows under 3,000 distinct CDR3 sequences, 8.7% of them singletons. Germline V CDR1 and CDR2: LNHNV, YYDKDF (reference sequence). The CDR3 is made up of 14 amino acids. This clonotype is labeled medium-sized (0.01 to 0.1%). The antigen is unknown. The junction departs from germline at one end; a sequencing error may be responsible. Sequencing was performed on T cells from blood (PBMCs), unsorted or a sorted subset (not recorded which), taken roughly 2 years after vaccination. This clonotype originated in a woman aged 18 to 35 who received the yellow fever vaccine. This chain connects TRBV15 to TRBJ1-3; the D gene is possibly TRBD1 (5 bases). The chain's CDR3 is CATSRRGTGNTIHF. The CDR3 nucleotides are TGTGCCACCAGCAGAAGGGGAACTGGAAACACCATACATTTT.